This TCR beta chain was observed in a study of shared T cell receptors in the human thymus. CDR3 length: 19 residues. V dropped 4 bases and J dropped 5; count of bases not matched to a gene: 21. Looked up from germline, CDR1 is SGHNT and CDR2 is YYREEE (reference sequence). The assay was immunoSEQ multiplex PCR, and TCRdb's table has in-frame clones only and misses some. The sample has hundreds of thousands of clones, approximately 85% seen once. These records were also assigned to another study, of human thymus T cells.

The receptor was derived from a girl under three years old with a congenital heart defect. The chain recombines TRBV5-4 with TRBJ1-1, with 9 positions matching TRBD1. Sequencing was done on a sample of thymocytes. CDR3 sequence reads: CASSHLIGTGRSSGTEAFF. Here the CDR3 DNA reads TGTGCCAGCAGCCACTTAATAGGGACAGGGAGATCCTCGGGGACTGAAGCTTTCTTT.